This T cell receptor beta chain is drawn from a study of neurological immune-mediated disorders. Specified time point: longitudinal time-point 1 (baseline). Each sequencing run yielded over 160 million TCR-beta sequences from 15-18 subjects. TCRdb redid the calling of the 5' RACE reads with MiXCR, one entry per CDR3 protein. The sample contains 67,000 or so distinct CDR3 sequences, 12% to 15% of which appear only once. The V end lost 2 bases, the J end lost 4 bases, and 3 bases lay between the germline ends. The length of the CDR3 is 13 residues. Germline assignment: CDR1 SGHAT and CDR2 FQNNGV. Ten or more counts support this clonotype.

Material for sequencing was PBMCs. The sequence was collected from a female donor with HTLV-1-associated myelopathy (HAM/TSP). The rearrangement joins TRBV11-2 to TRBJ1-6; D is ambiguous. CDR3 DNA sequence: TGTGCCAGCAGCTTACAGTATAATTCACCCCTCCACTTT. Its protein is CASSLQYNSPLHF. The full variable domain, its missing parts supplied by reference TRBV11-2 and TRBJ1-6, is EAGVAQSPRYKIIEKRQSVAFWCNPISGHATLYWYQQILGQGPKLLIQFQNNGVVDDSQLPKDRFSAERLKGVDSTLKIQPAKLEDSAVYLCASSLQYNSPLHFGNGTRLTVT.